Following are 29 T cell receptor beta chains from one sample sequenced in a study of T cell repertoires in cytomegalovirus infection. TCRdb reanalysed the reads using MiXCR and keeps one entry per CDR3 protein. The top ten hold roughly 8% of the sample, which has roughly 640,000 distinct CDR3 sequences, 20% to 25% seen once. The sequenced sample was CD8+ T cells from PBMCs. The origin of the receptors is a human donor in good health (CMV status not recorded). Some clones in this sample may be carry-over from other donors' samples.

The V call is TRBV20-1, the J call TRBJ2-1; possibly TRBD1 or TRBD2 for D (5 bases each). Trimming took 4 bases from V and 0 from J, leaving 13 bases between them. The CDR3 is 15 amino acids. Germline V lookup: CDR1 DFQATT, CDR2 SNEGSKA (reference sequence). In DNA, the CDR3 is TGCAGTGCTACAGATGGGGACGACTCCTACAATGAGCAGTTCTTC. It encodes CSATDGDDSYNEQFF.

The gene calls are TRBV2 and TRBJ1-1; no clear D. There are 11 residues in the CDR3. Trimming took 6 bases from V and 4 from J, leaving 6 bases between them. Germline CDR1 reads SNHLY; CDR2 reads FYNNEI. The CDR3 DNA is TGTGCCAGCAGGACTCGCACTGAAGCTTTCTTT. It yields the protein CASRTRTEAFF.

A few counts support this clonotype. This chain links TRBV12-3 or TRBV12-4 with TRBJ1-2; TRBD1 is a possible D gene (6 bases). The CDR3 totals 14 residues. V was pared by 3 bases and J by 6 bases, with 14 bases between. CDR3 amino acids: CASSFEGERDGYTF. CDR3 DNA sequence: TGTGCCAGCAGTTTTGAGGGGGAGCGTGATGGCTACACCTTC.

This clonotype was detected many times. The gene calls are TRBV7-9 and TRBJ1-1, with 9 bases aligning to TRBD1. Germline loops: CDR1 SEHNR, CDR2 FQNEAQ (reference sequence). The CDR3 runs to 17 residues. V was pared by 4 bases and J by 0 bases, with 9 bases of the junction left unmatched. In DNA form, the CDR3 reads TGTGCCAGCAGCTCACGGGGGACAGGGCCTTTGAACACTGAAGCTTTCTTT. Amino acids: CASSSRGTGPLNTEAFF.

This clonotype turned up a few times. The CDR3 spells CASSLTAGGISYSPLHF. DNA for the CDR3: TGTGCCAGCAGCCTTACCGCGGGCGGTATAAGCTATTCACCCCTCCACTTT. The rearrangement joins TRBV7-2 to TRBJ1-6; D call uncertain. This CDR3 spans 17 amino acids. With 5 bases removed from V and 8 bases from J, the gap between germline ends came to 22 bases. Germline V gene sequence: CDR1 SGHTA, CDR2 FQGNSA.

This clonotype was seen a handful of times. V gene TRBV6-8 combines with J gene TRBJ1-1; 7 bases align to TRBD1. The ends lost 0 bases at V and 5 bases at J; junction bases unmatched: 3. The CDR3 totals 14 residues. CDR1 and CDR2 from the germline V gene are MNHGY and SAAAGT. Here the CDR3 reads CASSYSGTVTEAFF. The CDR3 DNA reads TGTGCCAGCAGTTACTCGGGGACAGTTACTGAAGCTTTCTTT.

In its sample, this clonotype was seen many times. CDR3: CASTKFGQGARENGYTF. The CDR3 nucleotides are TGTGCCAGCACCAAGTTCGGACAGGGGGCGCGGGAAAATGGCTACACCTTC. The rearrangement links TRBV7-2 to TRBJ1-2, with TRBD1 matching 11 bases. CDR1 and CDR2 (germline): SGHTA, FQGNSA. The junction had 16 bases not matched to a gene; V was cut back by 7 bases and J by 6 bases. The CDR3 is made up of 17 amino acids. The complete variable domain, with remaining parts taken from reference TRBV7-2 and TRBJ1-2, reads GAGVSQSPSNKVTEKGKDVELRCDPISGHTALYWYRQSLGQGLEFLIYFQGNSAPDKSGLPSDRFSAERTGGSVSTLTIQRTQQEDSAVYLCASTKFGQGARENGYTFGSGTRLTVV.

The V call is TRBV24-1, the J call TRBJ2-5; 7 positions match TRBD1. Germline V lookup: CDR1 KGHDR, CDR2 SFDVKD. Losses at the gene ends were 5 bases for V and 2 bases for J; bases not matched to a gene: 4. The CDR3 is made up of 14 amino acids. In nucleotides, the CDR3 is TGTGCCACCAGTGGGGACAGCCCGCAAGAGACCCAGTACTTC. Its protein is CATSGDSPQETQYF.

This clonotype was seen repeatedly, ten times or more. V usage is TRBV7-6 and J usage is TRBJ2-1, with D maybe TRBD1 (6 bases). The CDR3 length is 14 residues. Trimming took 3 bases from V and 5 from J, leaving 11 bases between them. Germline-derived CDR1 and CDR2 are SGHVS and FNYEAQ. The CDR3 DNA reads TGTGCCAGCAGCTTCGGGACACTAGACAATGAGCAGTTCTTC. This translates into CASSFGTLDNEQFF.

This clonotype has a handful of counts. This sequence joins TRBV10-3 and TRBJ1-4; no reliable D call. V gave up 2 bases and J gave up 7 bases, with 14 bases separating them. The CDR3 runs to 15 residues. The V gene's germline CDR1 is ENHRY and CDR2 SYGVKD. CDR3 nucleotide sequence: TGTGCCATCAGTGAGGCCAGAAGGGCGGTTGAAAAACTGTTTTTT. It is translated as CAISEARRAVEKLFF.

This clonotype was seen a few times. The V call is TRBV5-1, the J call TRBJ2-2; 10 positions match TRBD1. Trimming took 4 bases from V and 5 from J; bases not matched to a gene: 5. Germline loops: CDR1 SGHRS, CDR2 YFSETQ. The CDR3 has 15 residues. The CDR3 DNA reads as TGCGCCAGCAGCAGGTGGACAGGGGGGACCGGGGAGCTGTTTTTT. It yields the protein CASSRWTGGTGELFF.

The sample holds a few counts of this clonotype. The chain links TRBV2 to TRBJ2-3; 9 bases agree with TRBD2. Losses at the gene ends were 6 bases for V and 4 bases for J; bases not matched to a gene: 11. Germline V gene data show CDR1 as SNHLY and CDR2 as FYNNEI. This CDR3 comprises 16 residues. CDR3 amino acids: CASRRASGGWPDTQYF. The DNA for the CDR3 is TGTGCCAGCAGGAGGGCGAGCGGGGGGTGGCCAGATACGCAGTATTTT.

In its sample, this clonotype was seen a few times. V is TRBV7-9 and J is TRBJ2-3; tentatively, D is TRBD2 (5 bases). V lost 5 bases and J lost 7, with 16 bases in between. The CDR3 contains 14 residues. Germline-derived CDR1 and CDR2 are SEHNR and FQNEAQ (reference sequence). The chain's CDR3 is CASSTTRTQNTQYF. CDR3 coding DNA: TGTGCCAGCAGCACTACTAGGACCCAGAATACGCAGTATTTT.

V gene TRBV27 combines with J gene TRBJ2-7, with 7 bases that match TRBD1. The CDR3 runs to 16 residues. The J segment lost 0 bases and the V segment lost 6 bases, leaving 11 bases of the junction unmatched. The V gene's germline CDR1 is MNHEY and CDR2 SMNVEV (reference sequence). The DNA of the CDR3 is TGTGCCAGCAGGCCGCCGCAAGGGACAGTCTCCTACGAGCAGTACTTC. Translating gives CASRPPQGTVSYEQYF.

This clonotype came up a few times. The rearrangement joins TRBV6-2 or TRBV6-3 to TRBJ1-1; maybe TRBD1 (5 bases). V lost 2 bases, J lost 4 bases, and 8 bases lay in between. From germline, CDR1 is MNHEY and CDR2 SVGEGT. There are 13 residues in the CDR3. In DNA form, the CDR3 reads TGTGCCAGCAGTTACGCGGGGGGCACTGAAGCTTTCTTT. It encodes CASSYAGGTEAFF.

This clonotype was detected many times. The chain recombines TRBV7-2 with TRBJ2-4; TRBD1 agrees at 7 bases. This CDR3 contains 13 residues. V shed 1 base and J 15 bases; nucleotides not matched to a gene: 9. CDR1 and CDR2 (germline): SGHTA, FQGNSA. The DNA for the CDR3 is TGTGCCAGCAGCTTAGACGACAGGGTAGGAGGGTACTTC. Its translation is CASSLDDRVGGYF.

The chain has TRBV28 and TRBJ2-2; 8 bases are shared with TRBD1. The V segment lost 3 bases and the J segment 1 base; nucleotides outside the gene matches: 4. In germline, CDR1 is MDHEN, CDR2 SYDVKM. This CDR3 contains 16 residues. CDR3 sequence: CASSFVDRENTGELFF. For the CDR3, the DNA is TGTGCCAGCAGTTTTGTGGACAGGGAGAACACCGGGGAGCTGTTTTTT.

This clonotype came up a few times. The gene calls are TRBV6-2 or TRBV6-3 and TRBJ2-1, with a possible D match to TRBD2 (7 bases). The ends were cut back, 5 bases at V and 7 bases at J, with 21 bases in the middle. Germline loops: CDR1 MNHEY, CDR2 SVGEGT. CDR3 length equals 16 residues. CDR3 in amino acids: CASSTRGGGAENEQFF. CDR3 nucleotide sequence: TGTGCCAGCAGTACTCGAGGGGGGGGGGCCGAAAATGAGCAGTTCTTC.

This clonotype was picked up a small number of times. The chain recombines TRBV28 with TRBJ1-1, with unresolved D. This CDR3 contains 15 residues. V lost 10 bases and J 0 bases, leaving 18 bases between the germline ends. Germline V gene lookup returns CDR1 MDHEN and CDR2 SYDVKM. The CDR3 DNA sequence: TGTGCCATCGTGGCACCGGGCCGTATGAACACTGAAGCTTTCTTT. It codes for CAIVAPGRMNTEAFF. Full variable domain (missing parts from reference TRBV28 and TRBJ1-1): DVKVTQSSRYLVKRTGEKVFLECVQDMDHENMFWYRQDPGLGLRLIYFSYDVKMKEKGDIPEGYSVSREKKERFSLILESASTNQTSMYLCAIVAPGRMNTEAFFGQGTRLTVV.

This clonotype has more than one count but fewer than ten. This chain connects TRBV6-4 to TRBJ2-1; 7 bases are shared with TRBD2. This CDR3 contains 16 residues. After removal of 0 bases from V and 0 bases from J, the junction contained 2 bases not matched to a gene. The germline gives CDR1 MRHNA, CDR2 SNTAGT. The CDR3 is CASSDSGGSSYNEQFF. Here the CDR3 DNA reads TGTGCCAGCAGTGACTCCGGGGGGAGCTCCTACAATGAGCAGTTCTTC.

This clonotype was seen a handful of times. The chain couples TRBV7-9 to TRBJ2-4; tentatively, D is TRBD1 (6 bases). Germline lookup yields CDR1 SEHNR and CDR2 FQNEAQ (reference sequence). The V end lost 1 base, the J end lost 1 base, and 11 bases lay between the germline ends. The CDR3 has 16 amino acids. The CDR3 here is CASSLGQGKAKNIQYF. CDR3 nucleotides: TGTGCCAGCAGCTTAGGGCAGGGGAAGGCCAAAAACATTCAGTACTTC.

This clonotype was seen more than once but under ten times. The rearrangement links TRBV20-1 to TRBJ2-7; 11 bases line up with TRBD1. Germline values: CDR1 DFQATT, CDR2 SNEGSKA (reference sequence). V gave up 0 bases and J gave up 3 bases; unmatched junction bases: 13. There are 18 residues in the CDR3. The CDR3 DNA is TGCAGTGCTAGAGATCGGGACAGGGGGTTTCCCGCAATCTACGAGCAGTACTTC. This gives the protein CSARDRDRGFPAIYEQYF.

J is TRBJ1-2 and V is TRBV6-1, with D maybe TRBD1 (6 bases). Looked up from germline, CDR1 is MNHNS and CDR2 is SASEGT. The CDR3 covers 13 residues. V was clipped by 6 bases and J by 8 bases, with 16 bases between them. The CDR3: CASRSGDWGGYTF. As DNA, the CDR3 is TGTGCCAGCAGATCAGGGGATTGGGGAGGCTACACCTTC.

This chain connects TRBV27 to TRBJ2-1; D tentatively fits TRBD1 or TRBD2 (6 bases each). CDR3 length: 15 amino acids. Germline V gene lookup returns CDR1 MNHEY and CDR2 SMNVEV (reference sequence). Trimming took 3 bases from V and 5 from J, leaving 14 bases between them. In DNA, the CDR3 is TGTGCCAGCAGTTTGGGGGGCGCTGTAAACAATGAGCAGTTCTTC. Its protein is CASSLGGAVNNEQFF.

This clonotype showed up just a few times. The gene calls are TRBV12-3 or TRBV12-4 and TRBJ1-1; D gene ambiguous. V shed 7 bases and J shed 0 bases, with 9 bases lying between them. The CDR3 extends over 13 amino acids. The CDR3 is CASTIIMNTEAFF. The DNA for the CDR3 is TGTGCCAGCACTATCATTATGAACACTGAAGCTTTCTTT.

This rearrangement joins TRBV12-3 or TRBV12-4 to TRBJ1-2; D is undetermined. This CDR3 spans 13 amino acids. Trimming cost V 5 bases and J 7 bases, with 14 bases left between them. For the CDR3, the DNA is TGTGCCAGCAGTCCAGCTTCGGACTTTGGCTACACCTTC. This sequence encodes CASSPASDFGYTF.

This clonotype was observed at least ten times. The chain uses TRBV7-2 and TRBJ2-3; D is unclear. Trimming took 4 bases from V and 0 from J, leaving 14 bases between them. This CDR3 contains 16 residues. Germline V CDR1 and CDR2: SGHTA, FQGNSA. The CDR3 nucleotides are TGTGCCAGCAGCTCATGGACGGAAATTAGCACAGATACGCAGTATTTT. Encoded protein: CASSSWTEISTDTQYF.

This clonotype has just a few counts. The chain employs TRBV27 and TRBJ1-1; 7 nucleotides align to TRBD1. The CDR3 is 14 residues long. Germline V gene sequence: CDR1 MNHEY, CDR2 SMNVEV (reference sequence). The V segment lost 5 bases and the J segment 3 bases; nucleotides outside the gene matches: 6. The CDR3 sequence is CASSLRQGDTEAFF. The CDR3 coding sequence is TGTGCCAGCAGTCTGCGACAGGGAGACACTGAAGCTTTCTTT.

There are a few counts of this clonotype. The rearrangement uses TRBV28 and TRBJ2-5, with D possibly being TRBD1 (5 bases). CDR1 is MDHEN and CDR2 is SYDVKM in the germline V gene. CDR3 length equals 13 residues. The V end lost 7 bases, the J end lost 3 bases, and 12 bases lay between the germline ends. The CDR3 bases are TGTGCCAGCAACCCGACAGAAAAAGAGACCCAGTACTTC. Translation gives CASNPTEKETQYF.